This T cell receptor (beta chain) comes out of a study of CD8+ T cells in alopecia areata. Turning to the study itself: In an open-label trial, patients got 5 to 10 mg tofacitinib twice daily. The SALT score measured affected scalp surface percentage in treated patients. The study's findings and limits: Tofacitinib significantly lowered scalp clonality and expanded CD8+ clones among the top 100.

The sample's treatment: oral pan-JAK inhibitor, 5-10 mg twice daily. This clone was picked up a small number of times. What it binds is not known. Once RNA had been extracted, it was reverse transcribed into cDNA to act as the sequencing template. The repertoire was sequenced with immunoSEQ multiplex PCR; TCRdb's copy has only in-frame clones and lacks some. The table lists roughly 180,000 clones, approximately 53% of them singletons. Sequences were derived from CD8+ T cells sorted from blood, sampled at week 24, from a patient treated with tofacitinib. This receptor was taken from a human donor with alopecia areata.

CDR3 nucleotide sequence: TGTGCCAGCAGCCCCCTCGCTAGCGACTCCTACGAGCAGTACTTC. This codes for CASSPLASDSYEQYF. The genes are TRBV7-2 and TRBJ2-7; tentatively, D is TRBD2 (6 bases). The CDR3 contains 15 residues. V lost 5 bases, J lost 0 bases, and 14 bases lay in between. Germline V gene data show CDR1 as SGHTA and CDR2 as FQGNSA.